The entry below gives a single TCR beta chain sequence along with its context. The source of the sample is a study of T cell changes during pregnancy in multiple sclerosis. Per germline, CDR1 ENHRY and CDR2 SYGVKD. CDR3 length equals 13 residues. V was cut by 8 bases and J by 4 bases, with 12 bases left in between. Sequencing used immunoSEQ multiplex PCR; TCRdb keeps in-frame clones, though not all of them. The table has under 95,000 clones, 85% to 95% seen once; the top ten hold around 0.7%. The chain joins TRBV10-3 to TRBJ1-5, with D perhaps matching TRBD1 (6 bases). The sample was peripheral blood, taken in the second trimester of pregnancy. The source is a female donor in good health, enrolled as a control in a pregnancy study. DNA for the CDR3: TGTGCCATCTGGGGGGGCTCTAATCAGCCCCAGCATTTT. Amino acids: CAIWGGSNQPQHF.